This T cell receptor (beta chain) was sequenced for a study of blood T cell repertoires in COVID-19. Turning to the study itself: There were acute and convalescent COVID-19 samples, and they came from the United States, Italy and Spain. PBMCs, B-cell-depleted T cells, or T cells provided the cDNA or gDNA that made up the material.

The ends were cut back, 0 bases at V and 5 bases at J, with 14 bases in the middle. Germline-derived CDR1 and CDR2 are SGHNT and YYREEE (reference sequence). The CDR3 has 15 amino acids. Measured with immunoSEQ multiplex PCR; TCRdb has only the in-frame clones, and not every one. The sample includes 85,000 to 100,000 clones, more than 70% of them seen just once. The chain links TRBV5-4 to TRBJ2-5; D possibly corresponds to TRBD1 (6 bases). This TCR was sampled from a woman aged 55-69 years in a cohort sampled during active or convalescent COVID-19. Sequencing was performed on peripheral blood. The CDR3 region is CASSLDLQGGETQYF. CDR3 DNA sequence: TGTGCCAGCAGCTTGGACCTACAGGGTGGGGAGACCCAGTACTTC.